This is a list of T cell receptor beta chains from one sample in a study of blood T cell repertoires in COVID-19. Method: immunoSEQ multiplex PCR; TCRdb's copy keeps in-frame clones and lacks some. The profile shows roughly 110,000 clones, roughly 80% of them singletons. The sequencing input was peripheral blood. Receptors were obtained from a middle-aged man with acute or convalescent COVID-19. Both conserved end residues are part of each CDR3. The order of the fields is V gene, D gene, clone size, J gene, CDR3 length, CDR3 DNA, CDR3 protein. D genes are given only for firm matches. Size values are once, few and many counts, or a class for expanded clones, and some rows have none.

>TRBV5-1|TRBD1|.|TRBJ2-4|15
TGCGCCAGCAGCGAAACCGGGACAGGGGGAGACATTCAGTACTTC
CASSETGTGGDIQYF
>TRBV24-1|.|.|TRBJ2-4|12
TGTGCCACCAGTGACACCAAAAACATTCAGTACTTC
CATSDTKNIQYF
>TRBV21-1|.|.|TRBJ2-1|16
TGTGCCAGCAGCTCGTCTTGGACAGGGTCCTACAATGAGCAGTTCTTC
CASSSSWTGSYNEQFF
>TRBV9|.|once|TRBJ2-1|11
TGTGCCAGCAACACGAACGGGGAGCAGTTCTTC
CASNTNGEQFF
>TRBV7-9|.|few|TRBJ1-4|16
TGTGCCAGCAGCTTAGCGCGGGCCACCCCGGTTGAAAAACTGTTTTTT
CASSLARATPVEKLFF
>TRBV6-5|.|.|TRBJ1-5|16
TGTGCCAGCAGTTCAAGAAGGCAGGGGAGCAATCAGCCCCAGCATTTT
CASSSRRQGSNQPQHF
>TRBV5-3|TRBD1|.|TRBJ1-5|14
TGTGCCAGAAGCTACAGGGGCAGCAATCAGCCCCAGCATTTT
CARSYRGSNQPQHF
>TRBV5-1|TRBD1|.|TRBJ1-1|15
TGCGCCAGCAGCCTGGGACAGGGAATGAACACTGAAGCTTTCTTT
CASSLGQGMNTEAFF
>TRBV29-1|.|.|TRBJ1-2|15
TGCAGCGTTGAAAGTATCAGGGGCCAACACTATGGCTACACCTTC
CSVESIRGQHYGYTF
>TRBV28|.|once|TRBJ1-2|12
TGTGCCAGCAGTTTATCTTATTCTAGCTACACCTTC
CASSLSYSSYTF
>TRBV30|TRBD1|.|TRBJ1-2|15
TGTGCCTGGCGGCGGGAACAGGGGTGGAACTATGGCTACACCTTC
CAWRREQGWNYGYTF
>TRBV30|.|.|TRBJ1-2|12
TGTGCCTGGGACCAGGGAAACTATGGCTACACCTTC
CAWDQGNYGYTF
>TRBV6-2/TRBV6-3|.|once|TRBJ1-1|12
TGTGCCAGCAGTGGTCCCACCCCCGGGGCTTTCTTT
CASSGPTPGAFF
>TRBV5-5|.|few|TRBJ1-2|14
TGTGCCAGCAGCTTGCAAGGGAGGGACTATGGCTACACCTTC
CASSLQGRDYGYTF
>TRBV3-1/TRBV3-2|.|.|TRBJ2-3|15
TGTGCCAGCAGCCAAGCAGCGGGTACGACAGATACGCAGTATTTT
CASSQAAGTTDTQYF
>TRBV4-1|.|.|TRBJ1-6|19
TGCGCCAGCAGCCGGCGAGTAAGTGGTGGGAGCTCCTATAATTCACCCCTCCACTTT
CASSRRVSGGSSYNSPLHF
>TRBV2|.|.|TRBJ1-6|15
TGTGCCAGCAACGAGGGGGGGTCTGCCGATTCACCCCTCCACTTT
CASNEGGSADSPLHF
>TRBV29-1|TRBD1|.|TRBJ1-2|14
TGCAGCGTTGATTCAGGGGGCCGGAACTATGGCTACACCTTC
CSVDSGGRNYGYTF
>TRBV5-1|.|.|TRBJ1-4|15
TGCGCCAGCAGCTATGCAGGGGTTGCTAATGAAAAACTGTTTTTT
CASSYAGVANEKLFF
>TRBV5-1|TRBD1|.|TRBJ2-5|15
TGCGCCAGCAGCTTAAGTGGGACAGGGCAAGAGACCCAGTACTTC
CASSLSGTGQETQYF
>TRBV11-2|.|.|TRBJ2-3|13
TGTGCCAGCAGCCCCAGTCCAACAGTTACGCAGTATTTT
CASSPSPTVTQYF
>TRBV19|.|.|TRBJ2-2|13
TGTGCCAGTAGTACGAGTTACACCGGGGAGCTGTTTTTT
CASSTSYTGELFF